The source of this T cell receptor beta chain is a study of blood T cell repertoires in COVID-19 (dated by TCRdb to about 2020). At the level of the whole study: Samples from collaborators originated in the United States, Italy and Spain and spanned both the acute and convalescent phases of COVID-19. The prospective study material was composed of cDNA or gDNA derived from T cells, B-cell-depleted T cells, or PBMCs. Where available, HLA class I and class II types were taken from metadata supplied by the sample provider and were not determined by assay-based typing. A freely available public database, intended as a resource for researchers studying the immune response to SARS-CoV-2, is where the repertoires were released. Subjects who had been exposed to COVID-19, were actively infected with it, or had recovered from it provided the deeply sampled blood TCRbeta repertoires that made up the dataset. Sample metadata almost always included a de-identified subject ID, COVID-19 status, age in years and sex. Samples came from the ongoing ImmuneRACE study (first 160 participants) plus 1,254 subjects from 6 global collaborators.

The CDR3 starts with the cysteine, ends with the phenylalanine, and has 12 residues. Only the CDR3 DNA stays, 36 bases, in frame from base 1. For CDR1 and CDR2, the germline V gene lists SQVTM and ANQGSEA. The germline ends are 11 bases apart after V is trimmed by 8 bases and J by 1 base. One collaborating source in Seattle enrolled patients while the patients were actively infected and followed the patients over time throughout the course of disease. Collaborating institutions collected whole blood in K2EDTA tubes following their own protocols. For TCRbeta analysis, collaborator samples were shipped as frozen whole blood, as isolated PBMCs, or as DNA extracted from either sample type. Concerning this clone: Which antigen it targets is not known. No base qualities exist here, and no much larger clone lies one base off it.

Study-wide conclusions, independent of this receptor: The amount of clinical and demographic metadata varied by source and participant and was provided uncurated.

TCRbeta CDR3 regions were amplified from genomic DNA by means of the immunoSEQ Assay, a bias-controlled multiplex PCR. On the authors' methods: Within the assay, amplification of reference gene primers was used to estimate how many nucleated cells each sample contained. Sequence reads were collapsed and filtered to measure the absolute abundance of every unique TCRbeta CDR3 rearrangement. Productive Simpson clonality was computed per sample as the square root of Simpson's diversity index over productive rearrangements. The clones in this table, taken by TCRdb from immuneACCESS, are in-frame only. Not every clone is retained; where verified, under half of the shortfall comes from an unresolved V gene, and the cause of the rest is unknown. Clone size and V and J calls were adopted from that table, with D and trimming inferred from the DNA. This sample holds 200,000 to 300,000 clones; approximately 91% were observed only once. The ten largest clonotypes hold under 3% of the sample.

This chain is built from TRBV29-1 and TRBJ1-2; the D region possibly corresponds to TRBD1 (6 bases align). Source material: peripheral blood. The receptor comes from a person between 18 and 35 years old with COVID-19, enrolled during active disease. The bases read TGCAGCACATCGGACAGTAACTATGGCTACACCTTC. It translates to CSTSDSNYGYTF.